This TCR beta chain was captured in a study of cytomegalovirus exposure and HLA in healthy donors. Broader study findings: What TCR beta sequences reportedly achieved was accurate prediction of HLA-A and HLA-B alleles in most subjects. In a later analysis, a missense DCLRE1C variant was linked to TCR beta V- and J-gene trimming.

The CDR3 extends over 15 amino acids. CDR1 is MGHRA and CDR2 is YSYEKL in the germline V gene. V was shortened by 6 bases and J by 0 bases, with 14 bases between the two germline ends. On this clone itself: Its antigen remains unknown.

PCR employed 60 Vbeta and 13 Jbeta primers. Profiling relied on immunoSEQ multiplex PCR, and the TCRdb table lists in-frame clones only, not all of them. Counted here are about 140,000 clones, around 70% occurring once; the ten biggest clones make up about 2%. The chain couples TRBV4-1 to TRBJ1-1; a possible D gene is TRBD1 (6 bases). Sequencing was carried out using PBMCs. This clonotype was obtained from a woman aged 55 to 70 in good health and CMV-seropositive. This CDR3 reads CASRRQATLNTEAFF. In nucleotides, the CDR3 is TGCGCCAGCAGGCGACAGGCGACCTTGAACACTGAAGCTTTCTTT.